This T cell receptor beta chain was captured by sequencing in a study of PD-1 blockade in classical Hodgkin lymphoma. About the research overall: Nivolumab dosed at 3 mg/kg went to patients intravenously every 2 weeks.

Sequencing was performed with immunoSEQ multiplex PCR; in TCRdb, only in-frame clones are kept and a portion is missing. The repertoire includes about 99,000 clones, roughly 81% of them detected once, and 15% to 20% sits in the top ten. Patients all relapsed after autologous stem cell transplantation, and there was variation in brentuximab vedotin exposure. The germline V gene encodes CDR1 MNHNS and CDR2 SASEGT. The CDR3 sequence is 14 residues long. The V end lost 5 bases, the J end lost 3 bases, and 10 bases lay between the germline ends. The chain links TRBV6-1 to TRBJ1-4; weak D call: TRBD1 (6 bases). This specimen consisted of peripheral blood mononuclear cells (PBMCs), obtained before the second cycle of nivolumab. The sequence came from a human donor with classical Hodgkin lymphoma. CDR3 bases: TGTGCCAGCAGTACAGGGATCGCTAATGAAAAACTGTTTTTT. Amino acid sequence: CASSTGIANEKLFF.